One and the same sample provided the 29 T cell receptor beta chains below, sequenced in a study of blood T cells in healthy people across ages. Then a second PCR, running about 6 to 12 cycles, was carried out with a sample-barcoded 5' primer and a J-beta primer mix. TCRdb fed the 5' RACE reads into MiXCR, producing one record per CDR3 protein. The sample holds 920,000 or so distinct CDR3 sequences, 40% to 45% seen once. The sample comprised blood. The receptors were sampled from an older woman in good health.

In its sample, this clonotype was seen a few times. The chain carries TRBV30 and TRBJ2-7; D gene ambiguous. V was cut by 0 bases and J by 2 bases, with 8 bases left in between. The CDR3 extends over 13 amino acids. The germline CDR1 and CDR2 sequences are GTSNPN and SVGIG (reference sequence). The CDR3 region is CAWSVGSTYEQYF. The CDR3 nucleotides are TGTGCCTGGAGTGTAGGGTCTACCTACGAGCAGTACTTC.

This clonotype has a count of ten or more. The chain recombines TRBV28 with TRBJ2-3; TRBD2 agrees at 7 bases. From germline, CDR1 is MDHEN and CDR2 SYDVKM. The trim removed 6 bases at V and 3 bases at J, leaving 9 bases unmatched. This CDR3 has 15 amino acids. Here the CDR3 reads CASSSGLGKTDTQYF. In DNA form, the CDR3 reads TGTGCCAGCAGCTCCGGACTAGGAAAGACAGATACGCAGTATTTT. Together with reference TRBV28 and TRBJ2-3, the CDR3 gives the full variable domain: DVKVTQSSRYLVKRTGEKVFLECVQDMDHENMFWYRQDPGLGLRLIYFSYDVKMKEKGDIPEGYSVSREKKERFSLILESASTNQTSMYLCASSSGLGKTDTQYFGPGTRLTVL.

This clonotype was counted a few times. The V call is TRBV24-1, the J call TRBJ2-1; no reliable D call. Trimming stripped 5 bases from V and 5 bases from J, with 3 bases between. The CDR3 is 11 residues long. The germline CDR1 and CDR2 sequences are KGHDR and SFDVKD. CDR3 DNA sequence: TGTGCCACCAGTGTTGACAATGAGCAGTTCTTC. The encoded protein is CATSVDNEQFF.

This clonotype was counted a few times. The DNA of the CDR3 is TGTGCCAGCAGCGGGGGGACACCAGACAATGAGCAGTTCTTC. Translating it yields CASSGGTPDNEQFF. The rearrangement uses TRBV9 and TRBJ2-1, with D perhaps matching TRBD1 (6 bases). This CDR3 spans 14 amino acids. V lost 3 bases to trimming and J lost 5 bases, with 12 bases between them. CDR1 and CDR2 (germline): SGDLS, YYNGEE.

The chain recombines TRBV28 with TRBJ2-7; D not resolved. Germline CDR1 reads MDHEN; CDR2 reads SYDVKM. CDR3 length equals 16 residues. The V end was cut by 6 bases, the J end by 0 bases, with 18 bases between. Written as DNA, the CDR3 is TGTGCCAGCAGGCCGGGCCTGACTGCCTACTCCTACGAGCAGTACTTC. Amino acid sequence: CASRPGLTAYSYEQYF.

The gene calls are TRBV20-1 and TRBJ2-5; TRBD1 matches 11 bases. Per the germline V gene, CDR1 is DFQATT and CDR2 is SNEGSKA (reference sequence). The CDR3 extends over 16 amino acids. Germline trimming cut 4 bases from V and 1 base from J; bases unmatched to any gene: 8. Here the CDR3 reads CSANTGTGGPQETQYF. CDR3 DNA sequence: TGCAGTGCTAATACCGGGACAGGGGGGCCCCAAGAGACCCAGTACTTC.

The V call is TRBV2, the J call TRBJ1-4, with 7 bases fitting TRBD1. The CDR3 is 14 amino acids. Germline CDR1 reads SNHLY; CDR2 reads FYNNEI. The junction had 6 bases not matched to a gene; V was cut back by 6 bases and J by 5 bases. DNA for the CDR3: TGTGCCAGCAGGGGGGACAGCTCCAATGAAAAACTGTTTTTT. Its translation is CASRGDSSNEKLFF.

This clonotype was observed at least ten times. J is TRBJ2-5 and V is TRBV10-3; 8 bases fit TRBD1. The CDR3 consists of 14 residues. V trimming: 6 bases; J trimming: 4 bases; junction bases outside the gene matches: 7. The germline V gene encodes CDR1 ENHRY and CDR2 SYGVKD. The chain's CDR3 is CAISGTGVGETQYF. CDR3 bases: TGTGCCATCAGCGGGACAGGAGTGGGAGAGACCCAGTACTTC.

This chain uses TRBV24-1 with TRBJ2-5, with D tentatively TRBD1 (6 bases). Looked up from germline, CDR1 is KGHDR and CDR2 is SFDVKD. Trimming removed 1 base at V and 5 bases at J, with 10 bases between. The CDR3 extends over 14 amino acids. The CDR3 DNA reads TGTGCCACCAGTGATTTCACAGGGCCGGAGACCCAGTACTTC. Translated, it gives CATSDFTGPETQYF.

There are a few counts of this clonotype. The chain employs TRBV15 and TRBJ2-1; 7 bases are a match to TRBD2. The V and J ends lost 2 bases and 0 bases, in that order; junction bases with no gene match: 13. The CDR3 consists of 19 residues. The germline V gene encodes CDR1 LNHNV and CDR2 YYDKDF (reference sequence). The CDR3 region is CATSRRGLDWFSSYNEQFF. The CDR3 DNA follows: TGTGCCACCAGCAGACGAGGACTAGATTGGTTTAGCTCCTACAATGAGCAGTTCTTC.

The chain has TRBV20-1 and TRBJ1-2; no definite D call. Trimming took 0 bases from V and 8 from J, leaving 19 bases between them. Germline assignment: CDR1 DFQATT and CDR2 SNEGSKA (reference sequence). The CDR3 is 15 amino acids. In DNA, the CDR3 is TGCAGTGCTAGAGACCCCTCCTCGAACAGCTACGGCTACACCTTC. It is translated as CSARDPSSNSYGYTF.

This chain links TRBV27 with TRBJ2-4; 7 bases line up with TRBD2. The J call is uncertain, as TRBJ2-7 better fits the DNA end. Germline CDR1 is MNHEY and CDR2 is SMNVEV (reference sequence). The CDR3 covers 16 residues. CDR3: CASSLGGSTINHEQYF. The CDR3 nucleotides read TGTGCCAGCAGTTTGGGAGGGTCCACTATAAACCACGAGCAGTACTTC.

The count of this clonotype is one. The chain recombines TRBV29-1 with TRBJ2-7; 11 bases match TRBD2. The CDR3 has 13 amino acids. The junction had 8 bases not matched to a gene; V was cut back by 6 bases and J by 7 bases. Germline loops: CDR1 SQVTM, CDR2 ANQGSEA. DNA for the CDR3: TGCAGCGTACTTAGCGGGAGGGGTAATGAGCAGTACTTC. Its protein is CSVLSGRGNEQYF.

V gene TRBV21-1 combines with J gene TRBJ2-7; TRBD1, as called in the table, went unchecked against the DNA. TRBV21-1 is a pseudogene segment. This CDR3 comprises 17 residues. The CDR3 coding sequence is TGTGCCAGCAGCATCCGGGGGAGTCTGGGGGTTCACTACGAGCAGTACTTC. Its protein product is CASSIRGSLGVHYEQYF.

V is TRBV5-1 and J is TRBJ2-4, with 9 bases fitting TRBD1. The CDR3 covers 15 residues. J was trimmed by 7 bases and V by 3 bases; bases with no gene match: 8. Germline V gene sequence: CDR1 SGHRS, CDR2 YFSETQ. CDR3 region: CASSYVQGAGNIQYF. In DNA, the CDR3 is TGCGCCAGCAGCTACGTACAGGGGGCCGGGAACATTCAGTACTTC.

The chain links TRBV20-1 to TRBJ2-1, with 8 bases that match TRBD2. Near its end, the DNA agrees better with TRBJ2-7, so the J call may be wrong. CDR3 length: 15 residues. Germline-derived CDR1 and CDR2 are DFQATT and SNEGSKA (reference sequence). The CDR3: CSARELAGPYNEQYF. The CDR3 DNA sequence: TGCAGTGCTAGGGAATTAGCGGGACCCTACAATGAGCAGTACTTC.

The V gene is TRBV5-1, the J gene TRBJ2-1, with unresolved D. CDR1 and CDR2 from the germline V gene are SGHRS and YFSETQ. This CDR3 is 16 amino acids long. The germline V and J ends were trimmed by 4 bases and 0 bases, with 14 bases remaining between them. As DNA, the CDR3 is TGCGCCAGCAGCACCAACACCATCAGCTCCTACAATGAGCAGTTCTTC. Translated: CASSTNTISSYNEQFF. Combining the CDR3 with reference TRBV5-1 and TRBJ2-1 gives the whole variable domain KAGVTQTPRYLIKTRGQQVTLSCSPISGHRSVSWYQQTPGQGLQFLFEYFSETQRNKGNFPGRFSGRQFSNSRSEMNVSTLELGDSALYLCASSTNTISSYNEQFFGPGTRLTVL.

This clonotype was recorded a few times. This chain joins TRBV28 and TRBJ2-7; possibly TRBD1 for D (5 bases). CDR1 is MDHEN and CDR2 is SYDVKM in the germline V gene. The germline V and J ends were trimmed by 5 bases and 5 bases, with 10 bases remaining between them. The CDR3 extends over 12 amino acids. As DNA, the CDR3 is TGTGCCAGCAGTCCGGACACCCACGAGCAGTACTTC. It yields the protein CASSPDTHEQYF.

The J gene is TRBJ1-5, the V gene TRBV3-1; the D gene is possibly TRBD1 (5 bases). The germline CDR1 and CDR2 sequences are LGHDT and YNNKEL (reference sequence). Trimming stripped 1 base from V and 0 bases from J, with 13 bases between. This CDR3 has 17 amino acids. The CDR3 DNA reads as TGTGCCAGCAGCCAAGCGGCGGCGGACAATAGCAATCAGCCCCAGCATTTT. Translated, it gives CASSQAAADNSNQPQHF.

V and J are TRBV7-9 and TRBJ2-1; no reliable D call. Germline V gene sequence: CDR1 SEHNR, CDR2 FQNEAQ (reference sequence). V lost 1 base, J lost 9 bases, and 7 bases lay in between. The CDR3 covers 12 residues. The CDR3 is CASSLEGPEQFF. The DNA of the CDR3 is TGTGCCAGCAGCTTAGAGGGCCCTGAGCAGTTCTTC.

This clonotype was detected only a few times. CDR3 nucleotide sequence: TGTGCCACGGGACTAGCGGGAGGAACAGATACGCAGTATTTT. It yields the protein CATGLAGGTDTQYF. The genes are TRBV6-5 and TRBJ2-3; the match to TRBD2 covers 15 bases. J was trimmed by 3 bases and V by 10 bases; bases with no gene match: 2. The CDR3 extends over 14 amino acids. Germline CDR1 and CDR2: MNHEY and SVGAGI.

The chain carries TRBV2 and TRBJ2-4; no clear D gene. The J call may be faulty, since TRBJ2-5 better matches the DNA end. Germline lookup yields CDR1 SNHLY and CDR2 FYNNEI. The CDR3 sequence is 15 residues long. CDR3 nucleotides: TGTGCCAGCAGTGAAGCCAGCGTGGGATCGGAGACCCAGTACTTC. It yields the protein CASSEASVGSETQYF.

The chain combines TRBV20-1 with TRBJ2-7, with a tentative D call TRBD1 (5 bases). Germline CDR1 reads DFQATT; CDR2 reads SNEGSKA (reference sequence). This CDR3 region has 15 residues. The ends were cut back, 0 bases at V and 3 bases at J, with 15 bases in the middle. CDR3 nucleotide sequence: TGCAGTGCTAGAGATAGGGGAACATCTCGCTACGAGCAGTACTTC. Its translation: CSARDRGTSRYEQYF.

The chain carries TRBV6-2 or TRBV6-3 and TRBJ2-1; D is ambiguous. V was shortened by 2 bases and J by 6 bases, with 5 bases between the two germline ends. This CDR3 region has 12 residues. Germline CDR1 reads MNHEY; CDR2 reads SVGEGT. CDR3 sequence (DNA): TGTGCCAGCAGTTACGTCGGCAATGAGCAGTTCTTC. Translating gives CASSYVGNEQFF.

This chain links TRBV20-1 with TRBJ2-3; 14 nucleotides line up with TRBD2. The CDR3 has 18 amino acids. Germline lookup yields CDR1 DFQATT and CDR2 SNEGSKA (reference sequence). The junction had 8 bases not matched to a gene; V was cut back by 0 bases and J by 3 bases. CDR3: CSARDGRTSGRTTDTQYF. The CDR3 DNA sequence: TGCAGTGCTAGAGATGGACGGACTAGCGGGAGGACTACAGATACGCAGTATTTT.

This clonotype occurred a few times. CDR3 DNA: TGTGCCAGCAGTTCCCGACTAGCGGGACACTACGAGCAGTACTTC. It codes for CASSSRLAGHYEQYF. V usage is TRBV27 and J usage is TRBJ2-7, with 11 bases fitting TRBD2. The J segment lost 3 bases and the V segment lost 4 bases, leaving 5 bases of the junction unmatched. This CDR3 spans 15 amino acids. Germline values: CDR1 MNHEY, CDR2 SMNVEV (reference sequence).

This clonotype was picked up a small number of times. This chain connects TRBV4-1 to TRBJ2-3; tentative D call: TRBD2 (6 bases). Germline V gives CDR1 MGHRA, CDR2 YSYEKL. V lost 0 bases and J lost 1, with 14 bases in between. The CDR3 covers 17 residues. The DNA for the CDR3 is TGCGCCAGCAGCCAAGATCGGGCTAGCGAACGCACAGATACGCAGTATTTT. This sequence encodes CASSQDRASERTDTQYF.

This clonotype was picked up a small number of times. This chain joins TRBV7-3 and TRBJ2-5; 13 bases are a match to TRBD2. CDR3 size: 16 residues. Germline CDR1 SGHTA, CDR2 FQGTGA. The trim removed 5 bases at V and 4 bases at J, leaving 7 bases unmatched. This chain's CDR3 is CASSPGLAGEVETQYF. The CDR3 coding sequence is TGTGCCAGCAGCCCCGGACTAGCGGGAGAAGTAGAGACCCAGTACTTC.

This chain joins TRBV6-2 or TRBV6-3 and TRBJ2-2, with a tentative D call TRBD2 (5 bases). The CDR3 is made up of 18 amino acids. V lost 5 bases and J 0 bases, leaving 19 bases between the germline ends. CDR1 and CDR2 (germline): MNHEY, SVGEGT. DNA of the CDR3: TGTGCCAGCAGTCACACTTTAGGGCGCGGGTCGAACACCGGGGAGCTGTTTTTT. Amino acid sequence: CASSHTLGRGSNTGELFF.